Below, 15 T cell receptor beta chains from the same sample are listed, as sequenced in a study of shared clonotypes between healthy human individuals. Terminally differentiated effector memory CD45RA+ cells were left out of the naive CD8 fraction, which was CD45RO-negative and positively selected for CCR7. Generated by immunoSEQ multiplex PCR, the TCRdb table keeps only in-frame clones and is missing some. The sample consists of more than 2 million clones, roughly 95% of them appearing once. Sample: naive CD8+ T cells from PBMCs. The receptors originated from a man in his late teens or twenties in good health. Some clones in this sample may be carry-over from other donors' samples.

J is TRBJ1-2 and V is TRBV14; tentatively, D is TRBD1 (5 bases). Germline V lookup: CDR1 SGHDN, CDR2 FVKESK. The CDR3 runs to 13 residues. Trimming removed 5 bases from V and 6 bases from J, with 13 bases in between. The CDR3 nucleotides are TGTGCCAGCAGCGAATGGGGGGACGATGGCTACACCTTC. This codes for CASSEWGDDGYTF.

The sample holds one count of this clone. V gene TRBV28 combines with J gene TRBJ2-1; a weak D match, TRBD2 (5 bases). The V end was cut by 8 bases, the J end by 0 bases, with 11 bases between. Germline V gene data show CDR1 as MDHEN and CDR2 as SYDVKM. The CDR3 totals 14 residues. CDR3 DNA: TGTGCCAGCGGTTGGCGGGTCTCCTACAATGAGCAGTTCTTC. As protein: CASGWRVSYNEQFF.

CDR3 nucleotides: TGCGCCAGCAGCCAAGGTAGTGTGTCGTCCGAGCAGTACTTC. Translation: CASSQGSVSSEQYF. The chain combines TRBV4-3 with TRBJ2-7; D remains unclear. The V gene lost 1 base and the J gene lost 6 bases, with 13 bases spanning the gap. The CDR3 has 14 residues. Per the germline V gene, CDR1 is LGHNA and CDR2 is YSLEER.

This chain joins TRBV7-3 and TRBJ2-3; D gene uncertain. CDR3 length: 13 residues. Germline lookup yields CDR1 SGHTA and CDR2 FQGTGA. The ends were cut back, 5 bases at V and 5 bases at J, with 11 bases in the middle. DNA of the CDR3: TGTGCCAGCAGCCTTACGCCGGAAGATACGCAGTATTTT. Translated, it gives CASSLTPEDTQYF.

This chain links TRBV28 with TRBJ1-1; no clear D. The CDR3 spans 15 residues. Germline CDR1 reads MDHEN; CDR2 reads SYDVKM. V was pared by 5 bases and J by 4 bases, with 17 bases between. DNA for the CDR3: TGTGCCAGCAGTCCTCTGGGAGGCTCGCGCACTGAAGCTTTCTTT. This encodes CASSPLGGSRTEAFF.

This chain uses TRBV27 with TRBJ1-5, with D maybe TRBD1 (6 bases). Germline V gives CDR1 MNHEY, CDR2 SMNVEV (reference sequence). The CDR3 is 13 amino acids. Trimming stripped 4 bases from V and 6 bases from J, with 10 bases between. The CDR3 reads CASSSSGVQPQHF. For the CDR3, the DNA is TGTGCCAGCAGTTCCTCAGGGGTTCAGCCCCAGCATTTT.

This chain links TRBV30 with TRBJ1-4; possibly TRBD1 for D (5 bases). The CDR3 length is 14 residues. The V end was cut by 2 bases, the J end by 7 bases, with 14 bases between. The germline V gene has CDR1 GTSNPN and CDR2 SVGIG (reference sequence). CDR3 residues: CAWSSRGLGEKLFF. For the CDR3, the DNA is TGTGCCTGGAGTTCCCGGGGGTTGGGTGAAAAACTGTTTTTT.

This chain uses TRBV4-3 with TRBJ2-7, with D perhaps matching TRBD1 (6 bases). The CDR3 has 16 residues. V lost 0 bases and J 2 bases, leaving 14 bases between the germline ends. Germline V gene sequence: CDR1 LGHNA, CDR2 YSLEER. The CDR3 DNA is TGCGCCAGCAGCCAAGAGCGGTTTGGGGGCGCCTACGAGCAGTACTTC. Protein sequence: CASSQERFGGAYEQYF.

The V call is TRBV7-9, the J call TRBJ2-5; 8 bases map to TRBD2. CDR1 SEHNR and CDR2 FQNEAQ come from the germline V gene (reference sequence). The CDR3 length is 16 residues. Trimming cost V 4 bases and J 2 bases; bases outside gene matches: 9. The CDR3 nucleotides are TGTGCCAGCAGCTCGGCGACTAGCGCACTACAAGAGACCCAGTACTTC. It specifies CASSSATSALQETQYF.

V usage is TRBV4-1 and J usage is TRBJ1-2; possible D gene TRBD1, 5 bases. Germline V gene lookup returns CDR1 MGHRA and CDR2 YSYEKL. The V and J ends lost 0 bases and 3 bases respectively, with 11 bases between them. The CDR3 consists of 15 residues. For the CDR3, the DNA is TGCGCCAGCAGCCAAGAGGCCAGGGCCGACTATGGCTACACCTTC. It translates to CASSQEARADYGYTF.

A remark on this clone: The same CDR3 arises from other DNA sequences in this sample as well. This sequence joins TRBV27 and TRBJ2-2, with unresolved D. V was shortened by 7 bases and J by 3 bases, with 6 bases between the two germline ends. The CDR3 extends over 12 amino acids. Germline values: CDR1 MNHEY, CDR2 SMNVEV (reference sequence). The CDR3 coding sequence is TGTGCCAGCACAGGAGACACCGGGGAGCTGTTTTTT. It translates to CASTGDTGELFF.

The genes are TRBV19 and TRBJ2-7; D perhaps matches TRBD1 (5 bases). The V end was cut by 5 bases, the J end by 5 bases, with 16 bases between. Looked up from germline, CDR1 is LNHDA and CDR2 is SQIVND (reference sequence). This CDR3 is built from 14 residues. The CDR3 protein is CASSFHNRRDEQYF. The CDR3, as DNA: TGTGCCAGTAGTTTCCACAACAGGAGAGACGAGCAGTACTTC.

This clone was seen only once. The chain's CDR3 is CSAGTSGRVDEQYF. In DNA, the CDR3 is TGCAGCGCTGGGACTAGCGGGAGGGTAGACGAGCAGTACTTC. The chain couples TRBV29-1 to TRBJ2-7, with 16 bases fitting TRBD2. The CDR3 has 14 amino acids. The V gene end was trimmed by 7 bases and the J gene end by 5 bases; junction bases not matched to a gene: 5. CDR1 and CDR2 (germline): SQVTM, ANQGSEA.

The chain joins TRBV27 to TRBJ1-4, with D perhaps matching TRBD1 (6 bases). The germline V gene has CDR1 MNHEY and CDR2 SMNVEV (reference sequence). Trimming removed 7 bases at V and 3 bases at J, with 12 bases between. The CDR3 is 14 residues long. The CDR3 sequence is CASKGGFANEKLFF. The CDR3 DNA reads as TGTGCCAGCAAGGGGGGTTTTGCTAATGAAAAACTGTTTTTT. The whole variable domain, filled in from reference TRBV27 and TRBJ1-4, reads EAQVTQNPRYLITVTGKKLTVTCSQNMNHEYMSWYRQDPGLGLRQIYYSMNVEVTDKGDVPEGYKVSRKEKRNFPLILESPSPNQTSLYFCASKGGFANEKLFFGSGTQLSVL.

The chain has TRBV5-1 and TRBJ2-7; TRBD1 matches at 8 bases. The CDR3 is made up of 15 amino acids. Germline loops: CDR1 SGHRS, CDR2 YFSETQ. Trimming at V came to 4 bases and at J to 1 base, leaving 7 bases not matched to a gene. The CDR3 bases are TGCGCCAGCAGCAACGGACAGGGTTTGTCCTACGAGCAGTACTTC. It encodes CASSNGQGLSYEQYF.